The clone carrying this T cell receptor (beta chain) showed up just a few times. TCRdb passed the 5' RACE reads through MiXCR, listing each CDR3 protein once. The sample includes around 160,000 distinct CDR3 sequences, about 7% seen only once; the top ten take 2.5%. The source of the sample is a study of T cells after yellow fever vaccination. This CDR3 is built from 13 residues. The V gene's germline CDR1 is LGHDT and CDR2 YNNKEL (reference sequence). The V and J ends lost 3 bases and 7 bases respectively, with 10 bases between them. The J gene is TRBJ1-5, the V gene TRBV3-1, with no clear D. The clonotype originates from a man aged 18 to 30 who received the YFV17D yellow fever vaccine. The sample was CD4+ T cells sorted from PBMCs, taken around 5 days after the first yellow fever vaccination. This CDR3 reads CASSQGFRQPQHF. In nucleotides, the CDR3 is TGTGCCAGCAGCCAGGGATTTCGCCAGCCCCAGCATTTT.